The source of this TCR beta chain is a study of HIV-infected patients and healthy controls. Whole blood was used without fractionation, so all unsorted peripheral T cells were included. General study results and limits: Size-matching overweighted rare events from HIV-infected data when comparing patients with controls.

cDNA was made from approximately 500 ng RNA using alpha and beta constant primers. Alpha and beta chain libraries were made separately by chain-specific third strand synthesis with multiplexing indices. TCRdb reanalysed the 5' RACE reads using MiXCR and keeps one entry per CDR3 protein. The sample contains 15,000 to 20,000 distinct CDR3 sequences, roughly a tenth of which appear only once. CDR1 is SQVTM, CDR2 ANQGSEA, per germline. V lost 3 bases and J lost 1, with 12 bases in between. The CDR3 consists of 14 residues. This clonotype ranks as medium-sized. The antigen remains unidentified. Sequenced input: blood. The TCR comes from an adult in good health. The genes are TRBV29-1 and TRBJ1-1; a possible D gene is TRBD1 (6 bases). This CDR3 reads CSVEVGAKNTEAFF. CDR3 in DNA: TGCAGCGTTGAGGTGGGGGCGAAGAACACTGAAGCTTTCTTT.